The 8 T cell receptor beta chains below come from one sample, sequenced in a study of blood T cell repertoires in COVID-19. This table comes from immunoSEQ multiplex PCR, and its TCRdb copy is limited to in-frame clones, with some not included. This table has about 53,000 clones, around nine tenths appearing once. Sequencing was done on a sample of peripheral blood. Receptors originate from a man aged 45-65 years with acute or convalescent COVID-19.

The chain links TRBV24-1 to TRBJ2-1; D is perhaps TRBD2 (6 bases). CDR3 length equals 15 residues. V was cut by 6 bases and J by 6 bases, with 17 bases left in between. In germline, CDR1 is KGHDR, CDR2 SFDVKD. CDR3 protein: CATSMEDYDRNEQFF. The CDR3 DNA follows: TGTGCCACCAGTATGGAGGACTACGATCGCAATGAGCAGTTCTTC.

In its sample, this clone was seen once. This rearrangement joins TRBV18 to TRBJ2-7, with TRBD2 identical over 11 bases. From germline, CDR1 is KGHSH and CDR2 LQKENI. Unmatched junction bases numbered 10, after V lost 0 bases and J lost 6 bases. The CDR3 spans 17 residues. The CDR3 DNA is TGTGCCAGCTCACCACCTCTAGCGGGAGGTGCTCGGAGCGAGCAGTACTTC. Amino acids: CASSPPLAGGARSEQYF.

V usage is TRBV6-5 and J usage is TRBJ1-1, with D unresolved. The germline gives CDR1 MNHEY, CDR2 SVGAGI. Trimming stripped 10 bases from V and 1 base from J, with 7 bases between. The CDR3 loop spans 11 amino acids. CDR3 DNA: TGTGCCACCCGAGAGAACACTGAAGCTTTCTTT. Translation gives CATRENTEAFF.

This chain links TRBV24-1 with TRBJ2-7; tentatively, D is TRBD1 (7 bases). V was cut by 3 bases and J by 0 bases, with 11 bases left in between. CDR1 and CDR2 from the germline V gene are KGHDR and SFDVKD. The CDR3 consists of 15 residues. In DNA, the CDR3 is TGTGCCACCAGTGATGCGGGACAGAGCTCCTACGAGCAGTACTTC. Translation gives CATSDAGQSSYEQYF.

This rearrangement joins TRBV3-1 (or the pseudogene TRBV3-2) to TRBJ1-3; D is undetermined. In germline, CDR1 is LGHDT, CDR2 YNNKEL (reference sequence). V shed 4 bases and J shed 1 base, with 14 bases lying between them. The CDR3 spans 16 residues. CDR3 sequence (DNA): TGTGCCAGCAGCCGGAAAGACGGGTTATCTGGAAACACCATATATTTT. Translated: CASSRKDGLSGNTIYF.

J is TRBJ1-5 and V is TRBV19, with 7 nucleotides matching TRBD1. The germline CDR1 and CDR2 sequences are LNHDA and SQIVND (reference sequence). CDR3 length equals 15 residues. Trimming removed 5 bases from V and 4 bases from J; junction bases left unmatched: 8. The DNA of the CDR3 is TGTGCCAGTAGTCACCGGGACAGACCTAATCAGCCCCAGCATTTT. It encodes CASSHRDRPNQPQHF.

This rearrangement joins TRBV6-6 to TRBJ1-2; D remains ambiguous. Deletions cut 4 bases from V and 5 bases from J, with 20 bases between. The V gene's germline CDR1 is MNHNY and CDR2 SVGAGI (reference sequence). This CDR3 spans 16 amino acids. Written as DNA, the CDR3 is TGTGCCAGCAGTTCTAACGGCGGCGGTTCGGGGTATGGCTACACCTTC. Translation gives CASSSNGGGSGYGYTF.

The CDR3 loop reads CASSLRTGETGANVLTF. The DNA for the CDR3 is TGTGCCAGCAGCCTTAGGACAGGAGAGACTGGGGCCAACGTCCTGACTTTC. The chain joins TRBV9 to TRBJ2-6, with 7 bases aligning to TRBD1. The CDR3 is 17 residues long. The ends lost 4 bases at V and 2 bases at J; junction bases unmatched: 9. Germline CDR1 is SGDLS and CDR2 is YYNGEE.